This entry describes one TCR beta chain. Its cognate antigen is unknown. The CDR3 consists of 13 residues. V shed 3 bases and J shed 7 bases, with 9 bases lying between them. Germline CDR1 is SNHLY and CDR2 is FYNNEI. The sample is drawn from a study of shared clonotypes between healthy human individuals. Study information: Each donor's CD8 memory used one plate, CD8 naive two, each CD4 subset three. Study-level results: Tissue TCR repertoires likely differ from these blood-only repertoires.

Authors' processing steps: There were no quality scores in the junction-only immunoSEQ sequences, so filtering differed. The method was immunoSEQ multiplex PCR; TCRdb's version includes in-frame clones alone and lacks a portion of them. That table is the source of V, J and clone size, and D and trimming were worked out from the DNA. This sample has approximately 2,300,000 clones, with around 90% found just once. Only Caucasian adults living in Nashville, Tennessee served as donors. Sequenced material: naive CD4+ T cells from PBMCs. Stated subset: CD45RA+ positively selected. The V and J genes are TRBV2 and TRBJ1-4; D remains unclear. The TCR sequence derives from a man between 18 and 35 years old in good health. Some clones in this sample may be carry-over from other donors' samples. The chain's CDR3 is CASSDGTGEKLFF. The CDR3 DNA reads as TGTGCCAGCAGTGATGGTACTGGTGAAAAACTGTTTTTT.